The clone carrying this T cell receptor beta chain was seen ten or more times. These data come from a study of patients and donors after allogeneic stem cell transplantation. One entry per CDR3 protein, called by TCRdb with MiXCR from the RT-PCR reads. The repertoire holds fewer than 180,000 distinct CDR3 sequences, with about 36% as singletons. The CDR3 has 15 residues. CDR1 and CDR2 from the germline V gene are SEHNR and FQNEAQ (reference sequence). Between the trimmed V and J ends, which lost 6 bases and 3 bases, there was a span of 15 bases. The specimen sequenced was blood, either unsorted or a sorted T cell fraction (not recorded which). The clonotype originates from a human donor who was either an allogeneic HSCT recipient or a stem cell or donor lymphocyte infusion donor (not recorded which). It is not recorded whose cells these are; they may come from a transplant donor. The chain links TRBV7-9 to TRBJ1-5; D gene unclear. In nucleotides, the CDR3 is TGTGCCAGCAGTAGAGACAACGCACCCAATCAGCCCCAGCATTTT. Translating it yields CASSRDNAPNQPQHF.